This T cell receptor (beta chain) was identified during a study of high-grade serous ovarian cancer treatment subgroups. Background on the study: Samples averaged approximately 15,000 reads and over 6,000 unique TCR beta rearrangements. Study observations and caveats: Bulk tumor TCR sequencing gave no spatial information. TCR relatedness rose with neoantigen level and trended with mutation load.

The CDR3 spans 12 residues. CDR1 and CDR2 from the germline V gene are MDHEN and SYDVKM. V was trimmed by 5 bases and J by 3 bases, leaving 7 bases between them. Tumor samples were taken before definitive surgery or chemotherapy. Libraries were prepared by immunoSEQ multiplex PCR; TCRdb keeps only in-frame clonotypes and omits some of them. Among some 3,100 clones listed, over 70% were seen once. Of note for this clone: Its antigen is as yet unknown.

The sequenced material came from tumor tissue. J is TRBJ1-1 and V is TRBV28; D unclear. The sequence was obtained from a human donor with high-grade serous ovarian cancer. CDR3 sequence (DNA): TGTGCCAGCAGTCCACTGCACACTGAAGCTTTCTTT. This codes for CASSPLHTEAFF.